The 16 T cell receptor beta chains below were found in one sample sequenced in a study of chemoradiotherapy in HPV16-positive cancers. TCRdb's table, derived via immunoSEQ multiplex PCR, lists solely in-frame clones and lacks some. This sample has almost 5,500 clones, with 70% to 75% found just once. The specimen was tumor tissue, collected from a patient who underwent chemoradiotherapy. These receptors were obtained from a human donor with HPV-associated anogenital cancer.

V is TRBV27 and J is TRBJ2-7; 11 nucleotides line up with TRBD1. Germline V gene data show CDR1 as MNHEY and CDR2 as SMNVEV (reference sequence). The CDR3 extends over 15 amino acids. V lost 1 base to trimming and J lost 2 bases; unmatched junction nucleotides: 1. The CDR3: CASSLLGQGAYEQYF. The CDR3 nucleotides are TGTGCCAGCAGTTTATTGGGACAGGGGGCCTACGAGCAGTACTTC.

The genes are TRBV30 and TRBJ2-6; D may correspond to TRBD1 or TRBD2 (5 bases each). V lost 0 bases to trimming and J lost 4 bases, with 10 bases between them. The CDR3 contains 15 residues. Per the germline V gene, CDR1 is GTSNPN and CDR2 is SVGIG (reference sequence). Here the CDR3 reads CAWSVVGAGANVLTF. The CDR3, as DNA: TGTGCCTGGAGTGTAGTCGGGGCCGGGGCCAACGTCCTGACTTTC.

The rearrangement uses TRBV28 and TRBJ2-7, with 8 bases lining up with TRBD1. Trimming at V came to 7 bases and at J to 4 bases, leaving 6 bases not matched to a gene. Germline lookup yields CDR1 MDHEN and CDR2 SYDVKM. The CDR3 consists of 13 residues. The CDR3 coding sequence is TGTGCCAGCAAGTGGACAGGGTTTTACGAGCAGTACTTC. Translation gives CASKWTGFYEQYF.

This clone was counted only a few times. V and J are TRBV7-3 and TRBJ2-1; TRBD2 is a possible D gene (6 bases). Trimming shortened V by 1 base and J by 9 bases, and 13 bases separated the two germline ends. CDR1 is SGHTA, CDR2 FQGTGA, per germline. This CDR3 has 14 amino acids. The CDR3 protein is CASSLITGAREQFF. The CDR3 DNA reads TGTGCCAGCAGCTTAATTACGGGAGCACGTGAGCAGTTCTTC.

For the CDR3, the DNA is TGTGCCTGGAAGGTTGGCAACACCATATATTTT. Its protein is CAWKVGNTIYF. The rearrangement links TRBV30 to TRBJ1-3, with D uncertain. V lost 4 bases to trimming and J lost 7 bases, with 8 bases between them. Germline V gene sequence: CDR1 GTSNPN, CDR2 SVGIG (reference sequence). The CDR3 runs 11 residues.

The genes are TRBV19 and TRBJ2-5; D is ambiguous. V lost 6 bases and J 2 bases, leaving 13 bases between the germline ends. The CDR3 sequence is 14 residues long. Germline CDR1 is LNHDA and CDR2 is SQIVND (reference sequence). The CDR3 bases are TGTGCCAGTAGCCAATCCCCGGGTCAAGAGACCCAGTACTTC. Translated: CASSQSPGQETQYF.

J is TRBJ1-5 and V is TRBV6-5; D is unresolved. V was pared by 2 bases and J by 2 bases, with 7 bases between. Germline values: CDR1 MNHEY, CDR2 SVGAGI. The CDR3 runs to 14 residues. CDR3 loop: CASSYARGNQPQHF. DNA for the CDR3: TGTGCCAGCAGTTACGCGAGAGGCAATCAGCCCCAGCATTTT.

V and J are TRBV14 and TRBJ1-6; possible D gene TRBD1, 5 bases. CDR3 size: 17 residues. The V end lost 1 base, the J end lost 6 bases, and 16 bases lay between the germline ends. The germline V gene encodes CDR1 SGHDN and CDR2 FVKESK. The DNA of the CDR3 is TGTGCCAGCAGCCAAGGACTTGGGGGGTACGGTAATTCACCCCTCCACTTT. Translated, it gives CASSQGLGGYGNSPLHF. Based on the CDR3 plus reference TRBV14 and TRBJ1-6, the full variable domain is EAGVTQFPSHSVIEKGQTVTLRCDPISGHDNLYWYRRVMGKEIKFLLHFVKESKQDESGMPNNRFLAERTGGTYSTLKVQPAELEDSGVYFCASSQGLGGYGNSPLHFGNGTRLTVT.

CDR3 nucleotides: TGTGCCAGCAGCTTCGCAGGGAACACCGGGGAGCTGTTTTTT. This sequence encodes CASSFAGNTGELFF. The J gene is TRBJ2-2, the V gene TRBV7-7; D gene ambiguous. The CDR3 runs 14 residues. Germline values: CDR1 SSHAT, CDR2 FNYEAQ (reference sequence). Trimming stripped 3 bases from V and 1 base from J, with 6 bases between.

The chain joins TRBV4-1 to TRBJ2-7; the match to TRBD2 covers 12 bases. The CDR3 spans 16 residues. The junction had 2 bases not matched to a gene; V was cut back by 0 bases and J by 2 bases. The germline CDR1 and CDR2 sequences are MGHRA and YSYEKL. The CDR3 nucleotides read TGCGCCAGCAGCCAAGAGACTAGCGGGAGCCCCTACGAGCAGTACTTC. It codes for CASSQETSGSPYEQYF.

The chain carries TRBV28 and TRBJ1-3; TRBD1 is a possible D gene (6 bases). The CDR3 is made up of 20 amino acids. Germline values: CDR1 MDHEN, CDR2 SYDVKM. V shed 0 bases and J shed 5 bases, with 26 bases lying between them. CDR3 region: CASSLWIRGASTPWRNTIYF. The CDR3 coding sequence is TGTGCCAGCAGTTTATGGATAAGGGGGGCGTCTACTCCCTGGAGAAACACCATATATTTT.

V is TRBV29-1 and J is TRBJ2-7; 10 positions match TRBD2. Germline V gene sequence: CDR1 SQVTM, CDR2 ANQGSEA. The V gene end was trimmed by 4 bases and the J gene end by 5 bases; junction bases not matched to a gene: 8. CDR3 length: 14 amino acids. DNA for the CDR3: TGCAGCGTTGCGTCGAGCGGGAGGGCCCACGAGCAGTACTTC. As protein: CSVASSGRAHEQYF.

The chain links TRBV25-1 to TRBJ2-1; 9 bases are a match to TRBD2. V lost 1 base and J lost 5; bases outside the gene matches: 9. The germline CDR1 and CDR2 sequences are MGHDK and SYGVNS. This CDR3 is built from 17 residues. The CDR3 DNA reads TGTGCCAGCAGTGAATCCCCAGCTAGCGGGGCACACAATGAGCAGTTCTTC. Protein: CASSESPASGAHNEQFF. Full variable domain (rest looked up from reference TRBV25-1 and TRBJ2-1): EADIYQTPRYLVIGTGKKITLECSQTMGHDKMYWYQQDPGMELHLIHYSYGVNSTEKGDLSSESTVSRIRTEHFPLTLESARPSHTSQYLCASSESPASGAHNEQFFGPGTRLTVL.

This clone is a singleton in its sample. The chain links TRBV6-1 to TRBJ1-2; the D is unclear. CDR1 is MNHNS, CDR2 SASEGT, per germline. The CDR3 runs to 13 residues. Trimming pared 9 bases from V and 4 bases from J, leaving 15 bases between. In DNA, the CDR3 is TGTGCCAGTTCTGTGGACGGGCGCTATGGCTACACCTTC. Translating gives CASSVDGRYGYTF.

The chain links TRBV10-1 to TRBJ2-1; no clear D gene. The CDR3 is 16 residues long. V was clipped by 0 bases and J by 0 bases, with 9 bases between them. Looked up from germline, CDR1 is WNHNN and CDR2 is SYGVQD (reference sequence). In DNA form, the CDR3 reads TGCGCCAGCAGTGAGTCTAAGGCATTCTCCTACAATGAGCAGTTCTTC. Translated: CASSESKAFSYNEQFF.

This clone is a singleton in its sample. The chain recombines TRBV9 with TRBJ2-5, with 13 bases fitting TRBD2. Germline CDR1 is SGDLS and CDR2 is YYNGEE. The CDR3 length is 15 residues. With 4 bases clipped from V and 2 bases from J, the junction kept 2 bases outside the gene matches. The CDR3 bases are TGTGCCAGCAGCTTGGGACTAGCGGGGCAAGAGACCCAGTACTTC. Protein: CASSLGLAGQETQYF.